The following is a T cell receptor beta chain sequence with its context. The antigen is not known. These data come from a study of cytomegalovirus exposure and HLA in healthy donors. The overall study: Earlier results showed 117 million unique TCR beta sequences derived from roughly 200 million T cells. Notes on the study in general: TCR beta V- and J-gene trimming, according to a later analysis, was linked to a missense DCLRE1C variant. In an earlier analysis, productive rearrangement rates for most beta V segments clustered near 87% or 30%.

Healthy bone marrow donors supplied every sample. The PCR contained 60 Vbeta and 13 Jbeta primers. Assay: immunoSEQ multiplex PCR; the TCRdb copy retains only in-frame clones and omits some. The sample yields about 160,000 clones, 75% to 85% seen once. Sequenced material: PBMCs. The source of this sequence is a woman in her forties or fifties in good health and CMV-seronegative.

The CDR3 bases are TGTGCCAGCAGTTTACCCCCCGGGGTAGCGGGAGTCTACGAGCAGTACTTC. This encodes CASSLPPGVAGVYEQYF. The chain uses TRBV27 and TRBJ2-5, with TRBD2 matching 9 bases. The closer fit of TRBJ2-7 to the DNA end suggests the J call may be wrong. CDR3 length: 17 amino acids. Per germline, CDR1 MNHEY and CDR2 SMNVEV (reference sequence).